This T cell receptor (beta chain) was retrieved from a study of Tregs in tolerant kidney transplant recipients (dated by TCRdb to the late 2010s). Regarding the study in general: The transplants used related donors along with nonmyeloablative bone marrow transplantation, and in the human trials mixed chimerism was transient. Before combined kidney and bone marrow transplantation, this study identified donor-specific regulatory T cells using TCRbeta sequencing and then followed those same cells after transplant.

General study outcomes and caveats: The study was constrained by small patient numbers, and validation of the findings is required in larger populations and under other immunosuppression protocols. PCR primers changed over time for some patients, so nucleotide-level comparison across those patients' samples was not possible. In tolerant patients, the expansion of donor-specific Tregs was greater than global Treg expansion, suggesting that the expansion was antigen-driven rather than nonspecific. Expanding Tregs with activated donor B cells appeared to identify the most biologically relevant and donor-specific TCRbeta repertoire. Biological reproducibility was not directly assessed, although technical replication error appeared to be minimal.

About this clone itself: Its antigen remains unidentified. No per-base quality is available; no much larger clone lies one base away.

Reading the label with the study, this specimen's time point is: blood sample drawn before combined kidney and bone marrow transplant. For bulk CFSE mixed lymphocyte reactions, CFSE-labeled recipient PBMCs were cocultured for approximately six days with irradiated donor PBMCs, after which the cells were stained for CD3/CD4/CD8 and FACS-sorted. Patients were 4 combined kidney and bone marrow transplant recipients from the ITN036ST trial, and only these trial subjects had samples available. Healthy control blood was processed to PBMCs with a Ficoll density gradient and then cryopreserved, whereas patient PBMCs were collected both before and after transplant. For TCRbeta CDR3 sequencing, genomic DNA from the sorted cells was extracted using the QIAGEN DNeasy Blood and Tissue Kit. High-throughput TCRbeta CDR3 sequencing, including PCR amplification with bias correction and internal controls, was performed commercially through immunoSEQ. The authors' pipeline ran thus. Unique productive TCRbeta sequences were defined by CDR3 nucleotide sequence where primers matched, otherwise by CDR3 amino acid sequence with Vbeta and Jbeta genes. Sequences were defined as donor-reactive when expanded at least 5-fold in CFSE-low cells versus unstimulated cells and present at a frequency of at least 0.01% in CFSE-low cells. Jensen-Shannon divergence, calculated on the top 100 TCRbeta sequences ranked by frequency, was used to quantify repertoire divergence. For samples with multiple sequencing runs, sorting error was corrected in each run separately before the runs were combined. The table comes from immuneACCESS by way of TCRdb, which keeps in-frame sequences with V and J called. Part of the clones is missing from these tables; in studies checked, under half for an unresolved V gene and the rest for unknown reasons. That table furnishes V, J and clone size, whereas the DNA furnished D and trimming. The sample has 15,000 or so clones on record, about 53% of them singletons. Roughly 3% of the sample comes from the top ten.

Here the sequenced sample was CD4+ T cells from blood cultured with allogeneic cells, taken before the transplant. This TCR came from a human patient who received a combined kidney and bone marrow transplant.

The nucleotides are TGTGCCAGCAGCTTAGCTAGAAACACCGGGGAGCTGTTTTTT. It translates to CASSLARNTGELFF. The sequence joins TRBV7-2 to TRBJ2-2, with no reliable assignment of the D segment. The CDR3 sequence holds 14 residues, the cysteine and phenylalanine included. CDR3 DNA only is kept here, 42 bases in frame from base 1. At the junction V is shortened by 0 bases and J by 2 bases, with 4 bases in between. The germline V gene gives CDR1 as SGHTA and CDR2 as FQGNSA.